Following are 18 T cell receptor beta chains from one sample sequenced in a study of control samples from healthy donors and cancer patients. This table comes from immunoSEQ multiplex PCR, and its TCRdb copy is limited to in-frame clones, with some not included. The sample lists about 220,000 clones, 85% to 95% occurring once. The specimen sequenced was blood. All receptors come from a man aged 50-59 years in good health.

The CDR3 nucleotides read TGTGCCAGCAGCCAAGTTTCAGGGGCCAAAAACATTCAGTACTTC. Amino acid sequence: CASSQVSGAKNIQYF. The chain has TRBV4-2 and TRBJ2-4; maybe TRBD1 (5 bases). Trimming removed 1 base at V and 1 base at J, with 8 bases between. In germline, CDR1 is LGHNA, CDR2 YNFKEQ. This CDR3 comprises 15 residues.

This clone has just one count. The chain uses TRBV5-1 and TRBJ2-5; 13 nucleotides agree with TRBD2. CDR3 length: 14 residues. CDR1 and CDR2 (germline): SGHRS, YFSETQ. The V segment lost 5 bases and the J segment 5 bases; nucleotides outside the gene matches: 3. In DNA form, the CDR3 reads TGCGCCAGCAGTGCGGGACTAGCGGGGGAGACCCAGTACTTC. It is translated as CASSAGLAGETQYF.

The genes are TRBV5-1 and TRBJ1-1; D gene unclear. Germline V CDR1 and CDR2: SGHRS, YFSETQ. Trimming pared 2 bases from V and 3 bases from J, leaving 11 bases between. The CDR3 runs 14 residues. CDR3: CASSLDPGDTEAFF. The DNA of the CDR3 is TGCGCCAGCAGCTTAGACCCGGGAGACACTGAAGCTTTCTTT.

This sequence joins TRBV2 and TRBJ1-5, with no clear D. The CDR3 is 14 residues long. Germline-derived CDR1 and CDR2 are SNHLY and FYNNEI. V dropped 6 bases and J dropped 0 bases, with 9 bases sitting between them. The CDR3 protein is CASRAQISNQPQHF. As DNA, the CDR3 is TGTGCCAGCAGGGCACAGATTAGCAATCAGCCCCAGCATTTT.

The chain uses TRBV19 and TRBJ1-3; D remains unclear. Trimming left V 7 bases short and J 7 bases short, with 23 bases between. The germline V gene has CDR1 LNHDA and CDR2 SQIVND (reference sequence). The CDR3 contains 16 residues. The CDR3 loop is CASKDPKTRSVNTIYF. The CDR3, as DNA: TGTGCCAGTAAAGACCCTAAAACCAGGAGCGTGAACACCATATATTTT. Supplemented by reference TRBV19 and TRBJ1-3, the full variable domain reads DGGITQSPKYLFRKEGQNVTLSCEQNLNHDAMYWYRQDPGQGLRLIYYSQIVNDFQKGDIAEGYSVSREKKESFPLTVTSAQKNPTAFYLCASKDPKTRSVNTIYFGEGSWLTVV.

This sequence joins TRBV15 and TRBJ1-6; D gene unclear. Trimming stripped 3 bases from V and 0 bases from J, with 6 bases between. The V gene's germline CDR1 is LNHNV and CDR2 YYDKDF (reference sequence). The CDR3 is made up of 15 amino acids. The CDR3 here is CATSSSYSYNSPLHF. CDR3 in DNA: TGTGCCACCAGCAGTAGCTACTCCTATAATTCACCCCTCCACTTT. The entire variable domain, with the rest obtained from reference TRBV15 and TRBJ1-6, is as follows: DAMVIQNPRYQVTQFGKPVTLSCSQTLNHNVMYWYQQKSSQAPKLLFHYYDKDFNNEADTPDNFQSRRPNTSFCFLDIRSPGLGDTAMYLCATSSSYSYNSPLHFGNGTRLTVT.

This chain links TRBV5-1 with TRBJ2-3; the D is unclear. V shed 0 bases and J shed 4 bases, with 9 bases lying between them. Germline CDR1 is SGHRS and CDR2 is YFSETQ. The CDR3 consists of 14 residues. CDR3 loop: CASSLEGGSDTQYF. The CDR3 DNA sequence: TGCGCCAGCAGCTTGGAGGGCGGATCAGATACGCAGTATTTT. The full variable domain, in which reference TRBV5-1 and TRBJ2-3 provide the parts outside the CDR3, is KAGVTQTPRYLIKTRGQQVTLSCSPISGHRSVSWYQQTPGQGLQFLFEYFSETQRNKGNFPGRFSGRQFSNSRSEMNVSTLELGDSALYLCASSLEGGSDTQYFGPGTRLTVL.

The chain uses TRBV24-1 and TRBJ2-1; 7 bases are shared with TRBD2. Germline CDR1 is KGHDR and CDR2 is SFDVKD. The CDR3 spans 16 residues. V lost 0 bases, J lost 1 base, and 2 bases stayed unmatched. This CDR3 reads CATSDLSGDSYNEQFF. DNA of the CDR3: TGTGCCACCAGTGATTTGAGCGGGGATTCCTACAATGAGCAGTTCTTC.

This sequence joins TRBV4-1 and TRBJ2-3, with a weak D call TRBD1 (6 bases). The V end was cut by 4 bases, the J end by 2 bases, with 16 bases between. This CDR3 comprises 16 residues. CDR1 and CDR2 (germline): MGHRA, YSYEKL. The CDR3 nucleotides are TGCGCCAGCAGCCGAGCTAGAGGGGGTGCCACAGATACGCAGTATTTT. Residues: CASSRARGGATDTQYF.

The chain has TRBV7-2 and TRBJ2-1; maybe TRBD1 (5 bases). Germline-derived CDR1 and CDR2 are SGHTA and FQGNSA. There are 15 residues in the CDR3. V was shortened by 2 bases and J by 3 bases, with 11 bases between the two germline ends. This CDR3 is CASSLRAGNYNEQFF. Here the CDR3 DNA reads TGTGCCAGCAGCTTAAGGGCAGGGAACTACAATGAGCAGTTCTTC.

This rearrangement joins TRBV28 to TRBJ1-3, with D maybe TRBD1 (6 bases). V lost 8 bases to trimming and J lost 0 bases, with 17 bases between them. This CDR3 comprises 16 residues. CDR1 MDHEN and CDR2 SYDVKM come from the germline V gene. The CDR3: CASGNRVSLSGNTIYF. For the CDR3, the DNA is TGTGCCAGCGGAAACAGGGTGTCGCTCTCTGGAAACACCATATATTTT.

The rearrangement uses TRBV3-1 (or the pseudogene TRBV3-2) and TRBJ2-4; either TRBD1 or TRBD2 may supply D (5 bases each). The V gene lost 3 bases and the J gene lost 7 bases, with 10 bases spanning the gap. The CDR3 covers 13 residues. Germline V gene data show CDR1 as LGHDT and CDR2 as YNNKEL (reference sequence). The CDR3 protein is CASSHGGVNIQYF. The CDR3, as DNA: TGTGCCAGCAGCCATGGGGGTGTGAACATTCAGTACTTC.

The chain carries TRBV5-6 and TRBJ1-2, with a possible D match to TRBD1 (5 bases). This CDR3 has 15 amino acids. From germline, CDR1 is SGHDT and CDR2 YYEEEE. V was clipped by 1 base and J by 4 bases, with 14 bases between them. CDR3 sequence reads: CASSLFPDRLYGYTF. In nucleotides, the CDR3 is TGTGCCAGCAGCTTGTTTCCCGACAGACTCTATGGCTACACCTTC.

The chain joins TRBV6-5 to TRBJ1-6; D uncertain. Trimming left V 6 bases short and J 4 bases short, with 13 bases between. The CDR3 is made up of 15 amino acids. From germline, CDR1 is MNHEY and CDR2 SVGAGI. The CDR3 loop is CASSLGRQYNSPLHF. The CDR3 DNA reads TGTGCCAGCAGCCTTGGACGGCAATATAATTCACCCCTCCACTTT.

This clone showed up just once. The genes are TRBV10-2 and TRBJ1-4; 8 bases line up with TRBD1. V trimming: 6 bases; J trimming: 6 bases; junction bases outside the gene matches: 6. The CDR3 extends over 14 amino acids. Per germline, CDR1 WSHSY and CDR2 SAAADI. The CDR3 bases are TGCGCCAGCAGCCCCGGGACAGGTCATGAAAAACTGTTTTTT. This gives the protein CASSPGTGHEKLFF.

The chain recombines TRBV20-1 with TRBJ1-1; D uncertain. Germline V CDR1 and CDR2: DFQATT, SNEGSKA (reference sequence). The CDR3 covers 13 residues. The germline V and J ends were trimmed by 3 bases and 3 bases, with 11 bases remaining between them. The CDR3 nucleotides are TGCAGTGCTAGTCTGGACCCGGACACTGAAGCTTTCTTT. It encodes CSASLDPDTEAFF.

The rearrangement joins TRBV6-2 or TRBV6-3 to TRBJ1-1; D is uncertain. Germline CDR1 and CDR2: MNHEY and SVGEGT. V was trimmed by 5 bases and J by 2 bases, leaving 9 bases between them. CDR3 size: 13 residues. The CDR3, as DNA: TGTGCCAGCAGTAGGCGGGATAACACTGAAGCTTTCTTT. Translating it yields CASSRRDNTEAFF.

The chain employs TRBV6-5 and TRBJ2-1, with 9 bases identical to TRBD2. The CDR3 runs to 16 residues. V was clipped by 2 bases and J by 4 bases; unmatched bases: 6. The germline V gene has CDR1 MNHEY and CDR2 SVGAGI. The CDR3, as DNA: TGTGCCAGCAGTTACAGAAGGACTAGCGTTTACAATGAGCAGTTCTTC. Its protein is CASSYRRTSVYNEQFF.